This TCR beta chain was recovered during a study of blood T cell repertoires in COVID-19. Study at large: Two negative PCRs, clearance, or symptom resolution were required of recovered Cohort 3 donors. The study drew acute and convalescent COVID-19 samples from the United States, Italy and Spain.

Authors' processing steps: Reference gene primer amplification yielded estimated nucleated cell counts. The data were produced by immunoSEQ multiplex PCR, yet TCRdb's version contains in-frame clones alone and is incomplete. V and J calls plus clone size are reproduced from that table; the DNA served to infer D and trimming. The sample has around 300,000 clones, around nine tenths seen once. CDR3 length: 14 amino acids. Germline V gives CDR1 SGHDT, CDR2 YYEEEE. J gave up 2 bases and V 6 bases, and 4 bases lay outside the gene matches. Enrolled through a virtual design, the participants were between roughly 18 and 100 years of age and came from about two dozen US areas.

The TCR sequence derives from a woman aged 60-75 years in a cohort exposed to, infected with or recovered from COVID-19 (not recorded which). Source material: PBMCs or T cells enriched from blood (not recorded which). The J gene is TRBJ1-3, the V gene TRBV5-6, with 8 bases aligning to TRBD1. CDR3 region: CASTSDRAGNTIYF. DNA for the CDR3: TGTGCCAGCACCTCGGACAGGGCTGGAAACACCATATATTTT. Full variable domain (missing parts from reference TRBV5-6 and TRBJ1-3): DAGVTQSPTHLIKTRGQQVTLRCSPKSGHDTVSWYQQALGQGPQFIFQYYEEEERQRGNFPDRFSGHQFPNYSSELNVNALLLGDSALYLCASTSDRAGNTIYFGEGSWLTVV.